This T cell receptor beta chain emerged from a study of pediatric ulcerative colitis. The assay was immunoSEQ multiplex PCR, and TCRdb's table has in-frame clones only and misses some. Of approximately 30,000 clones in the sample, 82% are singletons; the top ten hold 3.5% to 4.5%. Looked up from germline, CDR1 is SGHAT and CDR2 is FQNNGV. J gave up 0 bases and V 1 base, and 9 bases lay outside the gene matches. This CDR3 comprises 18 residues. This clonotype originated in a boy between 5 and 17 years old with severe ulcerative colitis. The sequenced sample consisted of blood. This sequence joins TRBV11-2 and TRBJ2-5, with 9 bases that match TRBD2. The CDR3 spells CASSLVGVAGANQETQYF. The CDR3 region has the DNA TGTGCCAGCAGCTTAGTGGGGGTAGCGGGGGCGAACCAAGAGACCCAGTACTTC.